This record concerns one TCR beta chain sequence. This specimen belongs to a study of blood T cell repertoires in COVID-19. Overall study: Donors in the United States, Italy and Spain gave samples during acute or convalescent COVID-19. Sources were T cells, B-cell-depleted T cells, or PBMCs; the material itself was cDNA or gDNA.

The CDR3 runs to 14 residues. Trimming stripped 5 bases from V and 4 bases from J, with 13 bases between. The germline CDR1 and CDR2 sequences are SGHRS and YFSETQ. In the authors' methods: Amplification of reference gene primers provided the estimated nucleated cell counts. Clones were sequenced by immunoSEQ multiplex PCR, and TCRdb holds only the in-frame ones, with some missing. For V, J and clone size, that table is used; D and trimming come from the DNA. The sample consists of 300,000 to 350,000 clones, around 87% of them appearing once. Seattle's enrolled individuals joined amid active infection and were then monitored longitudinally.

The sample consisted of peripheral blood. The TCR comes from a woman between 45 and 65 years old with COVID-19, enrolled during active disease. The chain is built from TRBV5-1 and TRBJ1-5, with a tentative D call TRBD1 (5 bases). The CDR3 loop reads CASSYGGGNQPQHF. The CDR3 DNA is TGCGCCAGCAGTTACGGCGGGGGAAATCAGCCCCAGCATTTT.